Listed here are 3 T cell receptor beta chains from one sample, sequenced in a study of beta chain features in type 1 diabetes. Expressed TCRB transcripts were sequenced after all isolated RNA was converted to cDNA. Sequencing used immunoSEQ multiplex PCR; TCRdb keeps in-frame clones, though not all of them. The sample yields under 400,000 clones, 20% seen once. The sequenced material came from naive CD4+ T cells from blood. The receptors derive from a woman under 30 in good health.

Points on this clone: Other DNA sequences from this sample encode an identical CDR3 as well. The V gene is TRBV20-1, the J gene TRBJ1-2; no reliable D call. This CDR3 region has 11 residues. From germline, CDR1 is DFQATT and CDR2 SNEGSKA (reference sequence). Deletions cut 3 bases from V and 5 bases from J, with 7 bases between. Here the CDR3 reads CSASGGYGYTF. CDR3 DNA: TGCAGTGCTAGTGGCGGGTATGGCTACACCTTC.

The CDR3 is CASSPRTVLNTEAFF. Here the CDR3 DNA reads TGCGCCAGCAGCCCACGAACGGTCCTGAACACTGAAGCTTTCTTT. The chain is built from TRBV5-1 and TRBJ1-1; D uncertain. Germline-derived CDR1 and CDR2 are SGHRS and YFSETQ. V was cut by 4 bases and J by 0 bases, with 13 bases left in between. The CDR3 consists of 15 residues. The whole variable domain, filled in from reference TRBV5-1 and TRBJ1-1, reads KAGVTQTPRYLIKTRGQQVTLSCSPISGHRSVSWYQQTPGQGLQFLFEYFSETQRNKGNFPGRFSGRQFSNSRSEMNVSTLELGDSALYLCASSPRTVLNTEAFFGQGTRLTVV.

This chain connects TRBV29-1 to TRBJ1-4; D is possibly TRBD1 (6 bases). CDR1 and CDR2 from the germline V gene are SQVTM and ANQGSEA. V was shortened by 0 bases and J by 6 bases, with 11 bases between the two germline ends. The CDR3 consists of 14 residues. This CDR3 reads CSVEDPGGDEKLFF. The CDR3, as DNA: TGCAGCGTTGAAGATCCGGGGGGCGATGAAAAACTGTTTTTT.